The subject of this entry is one T cell receptor beta chain. Its antigen is still unknown. No much larger clone exists at a distance of one base, and base qualities are not known. At study entry, a tuberculin skin test and the QuantiFERON-TB GOLD In-Tube IGRA were used to screen adolescents for latent tuberculosis infection. Unsorted cryopreserved PBMC were immunosequenced, covering on average around 94,000 T cells per clinical donor. Eleven high schools in the Worcester region of the Western Cape, South Africa, served as enrollment sites for adolescents aged 12 to 18 years. About 10 M. tuberculosis-infected adolescents and roughly ten uninfected adolescents were selected, with the two groups matched for age and sex. Adolescent PBMC were isolated from freshly drawn heparinized blood by density centrifugation and cryopreserved. This record comes from a study of T cells in tuberculosis (dated by TCRdb to about 2018). For the wider study: To characterize T cells specific for the mycobacterial lipid antigen glucose monomycolate (GMM), the study used CD1B tetramers together with high-throughput TCR immunosequencing. In a South African clinical cohort, IGRA-negative adolescents, IGRA-positive adolescents with latent tuberculosis and adults with active tuberculosis were compared, with 9 to 10 people in each group.

V ends up 4 bases short and J 0 bases short, with an unmatched junction base count of 6. The CDR3 runs 16 residues from the cysteine to the phenylalanine. Solely the CDR3 DNA is kept, with 48 bases framed from the first base. According to the germline V gene, CDR1 reads MNHNS and CDR2 reads SASEGT. TCR libraries were generated with the immunoSEQ multiplex PCR assay, using TCR-beta and/or TCR-alpha/delta assays for each sample. The Illumina high-throughput platform was used to sequence the amplified TCR libraries. In the source study's methods: Clustering and dimensionality reduction relied on pairwise TCRdist distances among GMM-specific receptors from T cells that were either sorted ex vivo or expanded in vitro. Each clinical repertoire was scored by mean NN-distance, the average TCRdist to the nearest 10% of tetramer-positive reference sequences. To compute GEM TCR motif frequency, the fraction of unique TCRs matching known GEM sequences by V/J usage and CDR3 length was calculated. Linear discriminant analysis with leave-one-out cross-validation, implemented in scikit-learn, was used to classify active tuberculosis. Imported from immuneACCESS, the table was reduced by TCRdb to in-frame sequences with V and J called. These copies leave out some clones; in studies compared against another copy, an unresolved V gene accounts for under half, and the cause of the remainder is not known. The V and J calls and clone size were taken over from that table, and D and trimming were inferred from the DNA. For this sample there are some 30,000 clones; around 92% appear just once. The leading ten clones occupy 7.7% of the sample.

Paper-wide results and their limitations: Compared with IGRA-negative controls, TCR-alpha repertoires from active tuberculosis had smaller mean NN-distances to GMM-specific TCRs, which suggests that these TCRs underwent clonal expansion. Which clinical samples got chosen depended on the availability of cryopreserved specimens, and the active tuberculosis cases were adults, whereas the controls were adolescents. Smaller NN-distances were partly driven by shorter CDR3-alpha lengths in active tuberculosis patients, and statistical significance was not reached for the TCR-beta difference. An accuracy of 80% to 90% (AUROC 0.85 to 0.9) was reached by a classifier using the diverse GMM-specific repertoire, compared with about 70% accuracy when GEM motif frequencies were used.

The TCR originated in a donor aged 10-30 years with latent tuberculosis or without tuberculosis infection. Some clones in this sample may be carry-over from other donors' samples. The rearranged chain carries TRBV6-1 and TRBJ1-5; a stretch of 7 junction bases matches TRBD1. Material: PBMCs. The CDR3 protein sequence reads: CASSGGTAYSNQPQHF. The bases read TGTGCCAGCAGTGGGGGGACAGCATATAGCAATCAGCCCCAGCATTTT.